The subject of this entry is one T cell receptor (beta chain). The sample belongs to a study of technical replicates of blood from several donors. Measured with immunoSEQ multiplex PCR; TCRdb has only the in-frame clones, and not every one. The profile shows some 70,000 clones, 88% of them singletons. Germline values: CDR1 SNHLY, CDR2 FYNNEI. V gave up 1 base and J gave up 5 bases, with 22 bases separating them. This CDR3 is built from 18 residues. The chain joins TRBV2 to TRBJ2-3, with a possible D match to TRBD2 (5 bases). Sequenced sample: PBMCs. This TCR derives from a human donor in good health. Some clones in this sample may be carry-over from other donors' samples. The CDR3: CASSEGFRSGVVVDTQYF. The CDR3 DNA follows: TGTGCCAGCAGTGAAGGCTTTCGCAGCGGAGTGGTTGTAGATACGCAGTATTTT.